This note documents a single T cell receptor (beta chain) sequence. These data belong to a study of shared T cell receptors in the human thymus. The length of the CDR3 is 15 residues. CDR1 and CDR2 from the germline V gene are ENHRY and SYGVKD. Deletions cut 5 bases from V and 2 bases from J, with 15 bases between. Assay: immunoSEQ multiplex PCR; the TCRdb copy retains only in-frame clones and omits some. The sample carries about 610,000 clones, more than 75% recorded once. This sample was shared with a second study, whose subject was human thymus T cells.

This clonotype was obtained from a boy younger than two with a congenital heart defect. This chain links TRBV10-3 with TRBJ1-2; D unclear. The material sequenced was thymocytes. Here the CDR3 DNA reads TGTGCCATCAGTTTAAACCACCCTACCAACTATGGCTACACCTTC. It encodes CAISLNHPTNYGYTF.